These T cell receptor beta chains were read from a single sample in a study of blood T cell repertoires in COVID-19. The protocol was immunoSEQ multiplex PCR, while the TCRdb copy is restricted to in-frame clones and leaves out a portion. The data contain about 140,000 clones, approximately 85% of them singletons. The sample was peripheral blood. These TCRs come from a man aged 50-60 years with acute or convalescent COVID-19. The CDR3 runs from the conserved cysteine through the conserved F or W. The D gene is left open where the match is weak.

d_gene: TRBD1; j_gene: TRBJ1-2; v_gene: TRBV27; CDR3aa: CASTFMPGQGFYGYTF; CDR3nt: TGTGCCAGCACATTCATGCCGGGACAGGGATTCTATGGCTACACCTTC
d_gene: .; j_gene: TRBJ1-1; v_gene: TRBV7-2; CDR3aa: CASSLVGASNTEAFF; CDR3nt: TGTGCCAGCAGCTTAGTAGGGGCCTCGAACACTGAAGCTTTCTTT
d_gene: TRBD2; j_gene: TRBJ2-3; v_gene: TRBV19; CDR3aa: CASRTGSGSTDTQYF; CDR3nt: TGTGCCAGTCGGACGGGTAGCGGGAGCACAGATACGCAGTATTTT
d_gene: TRBD2; j_gene: TRBJ2-3; v_gene: TRBV13; CDR3aa: CASSSSGGTDTQYF; CDR3nt: TGTGCCAGCAGCTCTAGCGGGGGGACAGATACGCAGTATTTT
d_gene: .; j_gene: TRBJ1-1; v_gene: TRBV10-3; CDR3aa: CAISESTLNTEAFF; CDR3nt: TGTGCCATCAGTGAGTCGACTTTGAACACTGAAGCTTTCTTT
d_gene: .; j_gene: TRBJ1-2; v_gene: TRBV19; CDR3aa: CASSIGGDGYTF; CDR3nt: TGTGCCAGTAGTATAGGGGGAGATGGCTACACCTTC
d_gene: TRBD2; j_gene: TRBJ2-2; v_gene: TRBV9; CDR3aa: CARRPGGQNTGELFF; CDR3nt: TGTGCCAGGCGGCCGGGGGGGCAGAACACCGGGGAGCTGTTTTTT
d_gene: .; j_gene: TRBJ2-5; v_gene: TRBV7-8; CDR3aa: CASSPNAGRLVQETQYF; CDR3nt: TGTGCCAGCAGCCCCAACGCGGGCCGACTCGTCCAAGAGACCCAGTACTTC
d_gene: TRBD1; j_gene: TRBJ1-2; v_gene: TRBV7-2; CDR3aa: CASSMDRGFYGYTF; CDR3nt: TGTGCCAGCAGCATGGACAGGGGATTTTATGGCTACACCTTC
d_gene: .; j_gene: TRBJ1-2; v_gene: TRBV5-1; CDR3aa: CASSLETTNYGYTF; CDR3nt: TGCGCCAGCAGCTTGGAAACAACTAACTATGGCTACACCTTC
d_gene: .; j_gene: TRBJ1-2; v_gene: TRBV5-1; CDR3aa: CASSPGARANYGYTF; CDR3nt: TGCGCCAGCAGCCCGGGAGCCAGGGCTAACTATGGCTACACCTTC